Given below is one T cell receptor beta chain in context. The data originate from a study of blood T cell repertoires in COVID-19. As for the study in general: T cells, B-cell-depleted T cells, or PBMCs supplied cDNA or gDNA.

Germline-derived CDR1 and CDR2 are SGHRS and YFSETQ. V lost 3 bases, J lost 3 bases, and 2 bases stayed unmatched. CDR3 size: 13 residues. Original processing notes: Reference gene primer amplification gave estimated nucleated cell counts. The data were produced by immunoSEQ multiplex PCR, yet TCRdb's version contains in-frame clones alone and is incomplete. The V and J calls and clone size were taken over from that table, and D and trimming were inferred from the DNA. Altogether fewer than 150,000 clones are present, roughly four fifths being singletons, with the ten largest covering roughly 13%. The V gene is TRBV5-1, the J gene TRBJ1-1, with 7 bases lining up with TRBD1. Sequenced: peripheral blood. The TCR sequence derives from a human donor in a cohort sampled during active COVID-19. CDR3 amino acids: CASSWDSYTEAFF. The CDR3, as DNA: TGCGCCAGCAGCTGGGACAGCTACACTGAAGCTTTCTTT.